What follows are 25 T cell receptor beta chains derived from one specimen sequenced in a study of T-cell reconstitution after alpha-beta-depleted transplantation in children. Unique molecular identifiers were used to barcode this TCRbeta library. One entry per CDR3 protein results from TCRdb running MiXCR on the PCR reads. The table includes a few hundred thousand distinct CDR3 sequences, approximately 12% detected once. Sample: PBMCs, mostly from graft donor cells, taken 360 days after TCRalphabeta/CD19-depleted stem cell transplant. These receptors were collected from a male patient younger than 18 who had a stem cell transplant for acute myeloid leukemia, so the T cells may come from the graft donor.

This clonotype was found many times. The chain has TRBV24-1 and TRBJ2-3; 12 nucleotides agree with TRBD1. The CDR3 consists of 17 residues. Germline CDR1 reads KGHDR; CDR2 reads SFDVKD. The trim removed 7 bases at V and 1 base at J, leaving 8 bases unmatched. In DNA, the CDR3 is TGTGCCACCAGCCCCGGGACAGGGGGCTACGGCACAGATACGCAGTATTTT. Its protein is CATSPGTGGYGTDTQYF.

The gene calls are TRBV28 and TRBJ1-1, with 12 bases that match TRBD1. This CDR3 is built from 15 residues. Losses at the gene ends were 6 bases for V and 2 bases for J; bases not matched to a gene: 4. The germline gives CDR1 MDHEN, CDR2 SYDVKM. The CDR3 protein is CASSRDRGPNTEAFF. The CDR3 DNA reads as TGTGCCAGCAGCCGGGACAGGGGGCCAAACACTGAAGCTTTCTTT.

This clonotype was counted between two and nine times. CDR3 nucleotides: TGTGCCACCGACAGGGAAGGGGCGGGTGAGACCCAGTACTTC. Residues: CATDREGAGETQYF. V and J are TRBV15 and TRBJ2-5, with TRBD1 identical over 7 bases. Germline V gene lookup returns CDR1 LNHNV and CDR2 YYDKDF (reference sequence). The V and J ends lost 8 bases and 5 bases, in that order; junction bases with no gene match: 11. This CDR3 is 14 amino acids long.

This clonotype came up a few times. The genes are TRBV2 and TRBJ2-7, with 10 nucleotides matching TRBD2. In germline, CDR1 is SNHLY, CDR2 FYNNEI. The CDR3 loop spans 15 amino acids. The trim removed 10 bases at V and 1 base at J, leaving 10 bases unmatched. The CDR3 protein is CATKRLAGLSYEQYF. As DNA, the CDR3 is TGTGCCACAAAAAGACTAGCGGGCCTTTCCTACGAGCAGTACTTC. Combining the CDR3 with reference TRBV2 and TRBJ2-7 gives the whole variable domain EPEVTQTPSHQVTQMGQEVILRCVPISNHLYFYWYRQILGQKVEFLVSFYNNEISEKSEIFDDQFSVERPDGSNFTLKIRSTKLEDSAMYFCATKRLAGLSYEQYFGPGTRLTVT.

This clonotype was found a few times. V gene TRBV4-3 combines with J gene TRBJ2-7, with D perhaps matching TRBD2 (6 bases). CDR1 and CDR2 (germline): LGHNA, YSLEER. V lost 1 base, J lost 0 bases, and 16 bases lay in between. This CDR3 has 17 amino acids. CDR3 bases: TGCGCCAGCAGCCAAGCTAATTCCGGGACTTACTCCTACGAGCAGTACTTC. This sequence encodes CASSQANSGTYSYEQYF.

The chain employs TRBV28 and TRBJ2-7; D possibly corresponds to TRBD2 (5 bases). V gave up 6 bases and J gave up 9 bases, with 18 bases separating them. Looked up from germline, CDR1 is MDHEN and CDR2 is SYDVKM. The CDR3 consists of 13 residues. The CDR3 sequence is CASSLGGLLGQYF. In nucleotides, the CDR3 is TGTGCCAGCAGCTTAGGCGGACTCTTAGGGCAGTACTTC.

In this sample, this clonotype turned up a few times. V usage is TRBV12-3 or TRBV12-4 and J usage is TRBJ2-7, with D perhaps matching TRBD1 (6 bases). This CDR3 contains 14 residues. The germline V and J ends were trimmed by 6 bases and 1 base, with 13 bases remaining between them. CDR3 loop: CASRTRDTSYEQYF. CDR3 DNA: TGTGCCAGCAGGACCCGGGACACTTCCTACGAGCAGTACTTC.

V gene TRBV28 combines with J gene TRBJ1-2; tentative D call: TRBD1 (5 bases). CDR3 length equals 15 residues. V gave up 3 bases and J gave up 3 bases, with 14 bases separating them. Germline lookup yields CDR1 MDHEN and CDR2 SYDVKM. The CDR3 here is CASSFGDAGYYGYTF. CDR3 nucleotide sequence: TGTGCCAGCAGTTTCGGGGACGCTGGATACTATGGCTACACCTTC.

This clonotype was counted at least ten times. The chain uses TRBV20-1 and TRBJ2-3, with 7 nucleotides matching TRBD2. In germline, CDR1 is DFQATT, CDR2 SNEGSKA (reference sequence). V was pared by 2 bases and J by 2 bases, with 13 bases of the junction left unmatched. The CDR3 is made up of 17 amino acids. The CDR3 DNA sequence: TGCAGTGCTAGAATCCCGCGGGCTAGCGGCTTCACAGATACGCAGTATTTT. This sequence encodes CSARIPRASGFTDTQYF.

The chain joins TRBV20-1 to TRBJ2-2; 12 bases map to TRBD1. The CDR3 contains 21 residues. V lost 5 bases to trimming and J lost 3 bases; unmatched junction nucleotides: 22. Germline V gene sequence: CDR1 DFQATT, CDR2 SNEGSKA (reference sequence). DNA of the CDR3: TGCAGTGCTCTCCGGGACAGGGGGCGCAGATTTGGCCGGCGGGACACCGGGGAGCTGTTTTTT. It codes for CSALRDRGRRFGRRDTGELFF.

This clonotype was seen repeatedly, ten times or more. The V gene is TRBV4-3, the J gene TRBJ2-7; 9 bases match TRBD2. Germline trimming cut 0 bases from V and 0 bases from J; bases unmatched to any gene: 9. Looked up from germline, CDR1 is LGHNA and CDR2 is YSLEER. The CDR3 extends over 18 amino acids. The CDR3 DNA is TGCGCCAGCAGCCAAGATCTTCCAGCGGGAGGTAGCTCCTACGAGCAGTACTTC. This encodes CASSQDLPAGGSSYEQYF.

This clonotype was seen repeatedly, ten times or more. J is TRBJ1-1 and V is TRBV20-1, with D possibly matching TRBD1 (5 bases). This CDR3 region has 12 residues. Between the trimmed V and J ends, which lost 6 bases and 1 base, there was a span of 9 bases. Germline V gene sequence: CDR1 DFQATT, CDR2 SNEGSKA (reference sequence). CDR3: CSATQGNTEAFF. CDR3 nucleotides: TGCAGTGCGACTCAGGGGAACACTGAAGCTTTCTTT.

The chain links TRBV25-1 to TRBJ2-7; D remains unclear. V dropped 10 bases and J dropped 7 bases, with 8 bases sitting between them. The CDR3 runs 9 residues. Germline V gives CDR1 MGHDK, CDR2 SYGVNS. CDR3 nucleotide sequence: TGTGCCACCCTCGAAGAGCAGTACTTC. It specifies CATLEEQYF.

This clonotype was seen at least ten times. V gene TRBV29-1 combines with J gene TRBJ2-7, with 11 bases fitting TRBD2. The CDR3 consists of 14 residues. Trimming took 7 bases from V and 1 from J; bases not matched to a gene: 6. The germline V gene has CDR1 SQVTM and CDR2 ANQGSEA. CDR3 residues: CSALAGGRSYEQYF. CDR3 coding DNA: TGCAGCGCCCTAGCGGGAGGCCGTTCCTACGAGCAGTACTTC.

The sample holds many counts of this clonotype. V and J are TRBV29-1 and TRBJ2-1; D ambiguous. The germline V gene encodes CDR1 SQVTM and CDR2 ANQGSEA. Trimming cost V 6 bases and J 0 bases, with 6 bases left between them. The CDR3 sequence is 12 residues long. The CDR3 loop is CSVRLSYNEQFF. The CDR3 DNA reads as TGCAGCGTGAGACTCTCCTACAATGAGCAGTTCTTC.

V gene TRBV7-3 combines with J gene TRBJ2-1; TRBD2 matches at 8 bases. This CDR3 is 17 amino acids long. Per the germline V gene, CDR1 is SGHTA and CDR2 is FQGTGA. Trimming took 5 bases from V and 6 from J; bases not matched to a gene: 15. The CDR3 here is CASSLKAPGLGVNEQFF. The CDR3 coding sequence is TGTGCCAGCAGCCTAAAAGCTCCGGGACTAGGGGTCAATGAGCAGTTCTTC. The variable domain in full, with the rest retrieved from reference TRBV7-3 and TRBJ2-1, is GAGVSQTPSNKVTEKGKYVELRCDPISGHTALYWYRQSLGQGPEFLIYFQGTGAADDSGLPNDRFFAVRPEGSVSTLKIQRTERGDSAVYLCASSLKAPGLGVNEQFFGPGTRLTVL.

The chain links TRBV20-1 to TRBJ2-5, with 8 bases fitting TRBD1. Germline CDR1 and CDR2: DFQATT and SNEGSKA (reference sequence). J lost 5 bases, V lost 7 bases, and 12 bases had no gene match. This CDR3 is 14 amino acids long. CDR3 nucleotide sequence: TGCAGTGAGGGGCAGGGGGCGCTTTTGGAGACCCAGTACTTC. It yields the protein CSEGQGALLETQYF.

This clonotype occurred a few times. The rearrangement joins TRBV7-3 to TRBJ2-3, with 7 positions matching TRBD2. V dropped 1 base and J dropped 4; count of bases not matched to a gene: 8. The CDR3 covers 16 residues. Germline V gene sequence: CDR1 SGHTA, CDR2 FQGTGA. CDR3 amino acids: CASSLKRLALPDTQYF. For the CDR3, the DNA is TGTGCCAGCAGCTTAAAGCGACTAGCCCTCCCAGATACGCAGTATTTT.

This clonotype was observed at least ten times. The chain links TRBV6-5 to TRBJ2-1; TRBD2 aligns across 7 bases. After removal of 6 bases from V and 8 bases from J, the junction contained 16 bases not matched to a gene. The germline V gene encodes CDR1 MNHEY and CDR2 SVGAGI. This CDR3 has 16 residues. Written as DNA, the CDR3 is TGTGCCAGCAGCCGCCGCCGTGGCGGGAGAGGCTATGAGCAGTTCTTC. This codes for CASSRRRGGRGYEQFF.

CDR3 sequence reads: CATSRDRVIDTEAFF. CDR3 DNA: TGTGCCACCAGCAGAGATCGGGTAATCGACACTGAAGCTTTCTTT. This chain joins TRBV15 and TRBJ1-1; D is unclear. This CDR3 is built from 15 residues. V shed 0 bases and J shed 3 bases, with 11 bases lying between them. The germline V gene has CDR1 LNHNV and CDR2 YYDKDF (reference sequence). The complete variable domain, with remaining parts taken from reference TRBV15 and TRBJ1-1, reads DAMVIQNPRYQVTQFGKPVTLSCSQTLNHNVMYWYQQKSSQAPKLLFHYYDKDFNNEADTPDNFQSRRPNTSFCFLDIRSPGLGDTAMYLCATSRDRVIDTEAFFGQGTRLTVV.

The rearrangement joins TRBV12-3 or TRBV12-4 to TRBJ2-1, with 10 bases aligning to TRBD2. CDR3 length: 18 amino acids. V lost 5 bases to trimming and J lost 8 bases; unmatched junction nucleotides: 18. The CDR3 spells CASSLLLGLAFSGDEQFF. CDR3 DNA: TGTGCCAGCAGTCTCCTCCTGGGACTAGCGTTCAGCGGAGATGAGCAGTTCTTC.

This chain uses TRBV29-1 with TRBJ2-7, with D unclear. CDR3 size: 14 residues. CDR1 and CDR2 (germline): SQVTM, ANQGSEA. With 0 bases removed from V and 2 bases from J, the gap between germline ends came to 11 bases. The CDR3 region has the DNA TGCAGCGTTGAAGAGATAGACTCCCCCTACGAGCAGTACTTC. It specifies CSVEEIDSPYEQYF.

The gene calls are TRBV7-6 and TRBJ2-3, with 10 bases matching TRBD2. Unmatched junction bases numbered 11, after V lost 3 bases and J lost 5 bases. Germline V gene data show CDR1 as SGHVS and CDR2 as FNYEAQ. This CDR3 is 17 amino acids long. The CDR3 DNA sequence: TGTGCCAGCAGCTTCGTTCTAGCGGGAGTGTCCGGAGATACGCAGTATTTT. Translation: CASSFVLAGVSGDTQYF.

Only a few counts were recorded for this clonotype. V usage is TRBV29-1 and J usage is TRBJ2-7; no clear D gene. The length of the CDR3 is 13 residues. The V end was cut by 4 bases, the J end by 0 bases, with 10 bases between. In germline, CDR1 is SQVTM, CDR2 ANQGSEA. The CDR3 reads CSVATVASYEQYF. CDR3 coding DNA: TGCAGCGTTGCCACAGTAGCCTCCTACGAGCAGTACTTC.

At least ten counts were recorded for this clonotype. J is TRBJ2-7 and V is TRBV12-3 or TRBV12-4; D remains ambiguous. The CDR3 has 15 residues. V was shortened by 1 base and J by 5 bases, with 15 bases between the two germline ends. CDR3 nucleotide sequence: TGTGCCAGCAGTTTAGACTGGCCCCTTCGGGACGAGCAGTACTTC. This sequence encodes CASSLDWPLRDEQYF.